The present TCR beta chain was sequenced within a study of cytomegalovirus exposure and HLA in healthy donors. In the case of this clone: Its antigen is unknown.

Use of 60 Vbeta and 13 Jbeta primers characterized the PCR. Data came from immunoSEQ multiplex PCR; TCRdb stores just in-frame clones and leaves some out. Here the sample spans under 200,000 clones, 73% being singletons. Trimming at V came to 4 bases and at J to 4 bases, leaving 7 bases not matched to a gene. CDR3 length: 17 residues. CDR1 and CDR2 (germline): SGHRS, YFSETQ. Study outcomes and limitations: It was likely that a cluster of highly shared sequence variants was a sequencing artifact. In a later analysis, HLA-C alleles had the fewest associated TCRs, DRB1 alleles the most. There were over 150 TCR beta chains listed as cytomegalovirus-associated.

The chain links TRBV5-1 to TRBJ2-6; 11 bases align to TRBD1. Sequenced sample: PBMCs. This clonotype was sampled from a woman younger than 35 in good health and CMV-seropositive. The CDR3: CASSPGTGGRGANVLTF. In DNA, the CDR3 is TGCGCCAGCAGCCCCGGGACAGGGGGTAGGGGGGCCAACGTCCTGACTTTC.